This TCR beta chain was captured in a study of cytomegalovirus exposure and HLA in healthy donors. This PCR relied on a set of 60 Vbeta primers and 13 Jbeta primers. Sequencing used immunoSEQ multiplex PCR; TCRdb keeps in-frame clones, though not all of them. This table has 200,000 to 250,000 clones, approximately 79% appearing once. As concerns this clone: Its antigen is undetermined.

Study-level findings and limits: There were some V segments, including TRBV6-2 and TRBV6-3, excluded as indistinguishable.

Germline-derived CDR1 and CDR2 are SNHLY and FYNNEI. This CDR3 comprises 15 residues. V dropped 5 bases and J dropped 4 bases, with 15 bases sitting between them. Sequences were obtained from PBMCs. The receptor was derived from a girl aged 2 to 9 in good health and CMV-seronegative. The genes are TRBV2 and TRBJ2-1, with D perhaps matching TRBD1 (6 bases). In nucleotides, the CDR3 is TGTGCCAGCAGTTCTTTCGGGACAAGTTACAATGAGCAGTTCTTC. It specifies CASSSFGTSYNEQFF. Full variable domain (missing parts from reference TRBV2 and TRBJ2-1): EPEVTQTPSHQVTQMGQEVILRCVPISNHLYFYWYRQILGQKVEFLVSFYNNEISEKSEIFDDQFSVERPDGSNFTLKIRSTKLEDSAMYFCASSSFGTSYNEQFFGPGTRLTVL.